This is a list of T cell receptor beta chains from one sample in a study of T-cell memory formation after mild COVID-19. TCRdb used MiXCR to reprocess the 5' RACE reads, holding one entry per CDR3 protein. The sample has hundreds of thousands of distinct CDR3 sequences, roughly 22% seen once; the top ten hold roughly an eighth. Material for sequencing was PBMCs or a T cell subset sorted from them (not recorded which). The receptors here all came from an adult woman who had mild COVID-19 (a few samples of this study predate the infection). Cell type and time point are not known. The CDR3 runs from the conserved cysteine through the conserved F or W. D genes are given only for firm matches. Expanded clones get a size class; other rows say once, few or many, or leave the size out.

cdr3_aa	cdr3_nt	clone_size	j_call	v_call	d_call
CASRVESGTEAFF	TGTGCCAGCAGGGTGGAGAGTGGCACTGAAGCTTTCTTT	NA	TRBJ1-1	TRBV27	NA
CASSRQGFFGEQYF	TGTGCCAGCAGTCGACAGGGTTTTTTCGGCGAGCAGTACTTC	few	TRBJ2-7	TRBV12-3/TRBV12-4	TRBD1
CASSQGANYNEQFF	TGTGCCAGCAGCCAGGGGGCCAACTACAATGAGCAGTTCTTC	NA	TRBJ2-1	TRBV3-1	NA
CASTRDSLDEKLFF	TGTGCCAGCACCAGGGACAGTTTGGATGAAAAACTGTTTTTT	once	TRBJ1-4	TRBV6-2/TRBV6-3	TRBD1
CASSKENSNYGYTF	TGTGCCAGCAGCAAGGAGAACTCTAACTATGGCTACACCTTC	few	TRBJ1-2	TRBV9	NA
CASSLGRGVNQPQHF	TGTGCCAGCAGTTTAGGCAGGGGAGTCAATCAGCCCCAGCATTTT	NA	TRBJ1-5	TRBV2	NA
CSASNLAGEGDTQYF	TGCAGTGCTAGTAATCTAGCGGGGGAAGGAGATACGCAGTATTTT	NA	TRBJ2-3	TRBV20-1	TRBD2
CASSPGGGRADTQYF	TGTGCCAGCAGCCCCGGGGGCGGGAGGGCCGATACGCAGTATTTT	few	TRBJ2-3	TRBV7-2	TRBD2
CATSDSNYGYTF	TGTGCCACCAGTGATTCGAACTATGGCTACACCTTC	NA	TRBJ1-2	TRBV24-1	NA
CASSVGTGANVLTF	TGTGCCAGCAGCGTGGGGACTGGGGCCAACGTCCTGACTTTC	NA	TRBJ2-6	TRBV7-8	NA
CAWAIYPPSEQYF	TGTGCCTGGGCTATCTACCCGCCCTCCGAGCAGTACTTC	NA	TRBJ2-7	TRBV30	NA
CATFGTSLYGYTF	TGTGCCACCTTCGGGACATCGCTCTATGGCTACACCTTC	NA	TRBJ1-2	TRBV6-6	NA
CASSFVEVLSGNTIYF	TGTGCCAGCAGCTTTGTAGAGGTCTTGTCTGGAAACACCATATATTTT	NA	TRBJ1-3	TRBV7-9	NA
CASSLNAVGINNQPQHF	TGTGCCAGCAGCTTAAACGCGGTAGGGATCAACAATCAGCCCCAGCATTTT	NA	TRBJ1-5	TRBV7-8	NA
CASLPLNGNYGYTF	TGTGCCAGCCTCCCTCTCAATGGGAACTATGGCTACACCTTC	NA	TRBJ1-2	TRBV27	NA
CSAREDRGSYEQYF	TGCAGTGCTAGAGAGGACAGGGGCTCCTACGAGCAGTACTTC	NA	TRBJ2-7	TRBV20-1	TRBD1
CASSGPPVGETQYF	TGTGCCAGCAGCGGCCCCCCGGTAGGAGAGACCCAGTACTTC	NA	TRBJ2-5	TRBV7-2	NA
CAVLQGLSTDTQYF	TGTGCCGTACTACAGGGACTTAGCACAGATACGCAGTATTTT	few	TRBJ2-3	TRBV10-3	NA
CASSLGPTGELFF	TGTGCCAGCAGTTTAGGACCGACCGGGGAGCTGTTTTTT	many	TRBJ2-2	TRBV12-3/TRBV12-4	NA
CSARRGGASYEQYF	TGCAGTGCCCGGAGGGGGGGTGCATCCTACGAGCAGTACTTC	few	TRBJ2-7	TRBV20-1	NA
CASSDNRGRNIQYF	TGTGCCAGCAGTGACAACAGGGGGAGAAACATTCAGTACTTC	NA	TRBJ2-4	TRBV6-2/TRBV6-3	TRBD1
CASLRPSPPEQYF	TGTGCCAGCCTACGCCCTTCCCCGCCCGAGCAGTACTTC	few	TRBJ2-7	TRBV6-1	NA
CSAITSGTYNEQFF	TGCAGTGCCATAACTAGCGGGACTTACAATGAGCAGTTCTTC	once	TRBJ2-1	TRBV20-1	TRBD2
CSATGTGDPYEQYF	TGCAGTGCTACCGGGACCGGGGACCCCTACGAGCAGTACTTC	few	TRBJ2-7	TRBV20-1	NA
CASSSGLAGMDEQFF	TGTGCCAGCAGCTCGGGACTAGCGGGTATGGATGAGCAGTTCTTC	NA	TRBJ2-1	TRBV5-4	TRBD2
CASSIGLANTGELFF	TGTGCCAGCAGTATAGGACTAGCGAACACCGGGGAGCTGTTTTTT	few	TRBJ2-2	TRBV12-3/TRBV12-4	TRBD2
CASSLARWENTEAFF	TGCGCCAGCAGCTTGGCCAGGTGGGAGAACACTGAAGCTTTCTTT	few	TRBJ1-1	TRBV5-1	NA
CASSLFPSYEQYF	TGTGCCAGCAGTTTATTCCCCTCCTACGAGCAGTACTTC	many	TRBJ2-7	TRBV12-3/TRBV12-4	NA
CASSVRGTGVAYGYTF	TGTGCCAGCAGCGTCCGGGGGACAGGGGTAGCCTATGGCTACACCTTC	few	TRBJ1-2	TRBV7-2	TRBD1
CASSGDADARETQYF	TGTGCCAGCAGCGGGGACGCGGACGCCAGGGAGACCCAGTACTTC	NA	TRBJ2-5	TRBV9	NA
CASSVDRDTGELFF	TGTGCCAGCAGCGTCGACAGGGACACCGGGGAGCTGTTTTTT	NA	TRBJ2-2	TRBV9	TRBD1
CASSRTYGTDTGELFF	TGTGCCAGCAGCCGGACGTATGGGACAGACACCGGGGAGCTGTTTTTT	NA	TRBJ2-2	TRBV7-6	TRBD1
CASSEGQQKQYF	TGTGCCAGCAGCGAGGGACAGCAAAAGCAGTACTTC	few	TRBJ2-7	TRBV3-1	TRBD1
CSVKGTTEAFF	TGCAGCGTCAAGGGGACCACTGAAGCTTTCTTT	few	TRBJ1-1	TRBV29-1	NA
CATSDPPDRSNYGYTF	TGTGCCACCAGTGACCCGCCCGACAGGAGTAACTATGGCTACACCTTC	NA	TRBJ1-2	TRBV24-1	NA
CASSLVSRLNNEQFF	TGTGCCAGCAGCTTAGTTTCCAGGCTAAACAATGAGCAGTTCTTC	NA	TRBJ2-1	TRBV5-6	NA
CASSEVRILAGGSSYNEQFF	TGTGCCAGCAGCGAAGTGCGAATACTAGCGGGAGGGAGCTCCTACAATGAGCAGTTCTTC	few	TRBJ2-1	TRBV7-2	TRBD2
CASSQSLENNEQFF	TGTGCCAGCAGCCAGTCGCTAGAGAACAATGAGCAGTTCTTC	NA	TRBJ2-1	TRBV4-2	NA
CATSGRGGVHEKLFF	TGTGCCACCAGCGGTCGGGGAGGAGTTCATGAAAAACTGTTTTTT	many	TRBJ1-4	TRBV15	NA
CAIRGASGSYEQYF	TGTGCCATCCGGGGGGCTAGCGGCTCCTACGAGCAGTACTTC	few	TRBJ2-7	TRBV10-3	NA
CASSSQGVGGETQYF	TGTGCCAGCAGCTCACAGGGTGTCGGGGGAGAGACCCAGTACTTC	few	TRBJ2-5	TRBV11-3	NA
CASSSWAGGAEAFF	TGTGCCAGCAGTTCTTGGGCCGGGGGGGCTGAAGCTTTCTTT	few	TRBJ1-1	TRBV12-3/TRBV12-4	NA
CASSLIGQINTGELFF	TGTGCCAGCAGCTTAATAGGACAAATCAACACCGGGGAGCTGTTTTTT	NA	TRBJ2-2	TRBV7-9	NA
CASSWGTGGGEPQHF	TGCGCCAGCAGCTGGGGGACAGGGGGCGGCGAGCCCCAGCATTTT	NA	TRBJ1-5	TRBV5-1	TRBD1
CAGETSYNEQFF	TGCGCCGGGGAAACTAGCTACAATGAGCAGTTCTTC	NA	TRBJ2-1	TRBV20-1	NA
CAWSVAIGQYTF	TGTGCCTGGAGTGTGGCCATTGGGCAGTACACCTTC	few	TRBJ1-2	TRBV30	NA